A selection of T cell receptor beta chains follows, all from one sample in a study of early T cells in non-severe SARS-CoV-2 infection. MiXCR, run by TCRdb on the 5' RACE reads, gives a single entry per CDR3 protein. The repertoire holds 25,000 to 30,000 distinct CDR3 sequences, with around 5.4% as singletons. The sequencing sample was made of whole blood. All receptors come from an adult who was a healthcare worker with PCR-confirmed SARS-CoV-2 infection or an uninfected control (not recorded which). Each CDR3 is given with its conserved first and last residue.

v_call | cdr3_length | cdr3_aa
TRBV19 | 15 | CASSMLQGGSQPQHF
TRBV24-1 | 13 | CATSDRFQETQYF
TRBV29-1 | 16 | CSVEVQGQTSLYEQYF
TRBV2 | 15 | CASSEEGVKNTEAFF
TRBV7-6 | 13 | CASSFDAYNEQFF
TRBV7-2 | 14 | CASSPPGTLGTQYF
TRBV6-6 | 16 | CASSYFPRSGANVLTF
TRBV15 | 15 | CATSRGPSSTDTQYF
TRBV15 | 16 | CATSRDLGGGAKTQYF
TRBV20-1 | 13 | CSAQDRNYYEQYF
TRBV12-3/TRBV12-4 | 14 | CPSSIPGQQYGYTF
TRBV2 | 15 | CASSEWKRAKNIQYF
TRBV4-1 | 16 | CASSHLRGKIGETQYF
TRBV20-1 | 16 | CSARRLESSSGNEQFF
TRBV27 | 12 | CASSAPQGPQHF
TRBV11-2 | 14 | CASSLAASYNEQFF
TRBV19 | 12 | CASRDRVDEQFF
TRBV7-9 | 18 | CASSLAAGTGSSTDTQYF
TRBV12-3/TRBV12-4 | 11 | CASSLGNEQFF
TRBV27 | 15 | CASSVQGLGNHGYTF
TRBV25-1 | 17 | CASSEFVDSGVNSPLHF
TRBV15 | 14 | CATSRVVGSYEQYF
TRBV12-5 | 15 | CASGGAGVIYNEQFF
TRBV10-2 | 13 | CASSAGPNNEQFF
TRBV18 | 16 | CASSPPISFSTDTQYF
TRBV30 | 11 | CAWSLRYEQYF
TRBV7-2 | 13 | CASSVLMLYEQYF
TRBV9 | 14 | CASSLGAAVETQYF